This is a list of T cell receptor beta chains from one sample in a study of blood T cell repertoires in COVID-19. Clones were sequenced by immunoSEQ multiplex PCR, and TCRdb holds only the in-frame ones, with some missing. The sample lists around 200,000 clones; 90% were seen once. The sample consisted of PBMCs or T cells enriched from blood (not recorded which). All receptors come from a man younger than 45 who had recovered from COVID-19. Each CDR3 is given with its conserved first and last residue.

j_call v_call cdr3_aa
TRBJ1-6 TRBV7-9 CASSIAGAAGGASPLHF
TRBJ1-1 TRBV5-1 CASSQQGAQTEAFF
TRBJ2-1 TRBV9 CASSVGREFTSYNEQFF
TRBJ1-1 TRBV6-5 CASRATGGGTEAFF
TRBJ1-5 TRBV7-8 CASRDPGEGENQPQHF
TRBJ2-1 TRBV24-1 CATSDWGTSGRGSEQFF
TRBJ1-5 TRBV2 CASSESAGEYQPQHF
TRBJ2-7 TRBV6-5 CASSYGRGKTYEQYF
TRBJ2-7 TRBV2 CASSEPGLAGDQLHEQYF
TRBJ1-1 TRBV12-5 CASGPTGQENTEAFF
TRBJ2-7 TRBV28 CASSWFPRIGLAGGPHEQYF
TRBJ2-1 TRBV11-2 CASSSVTDSYNEQFF
TRBJ1-4 TRBV4-3 CASSRRTGKLFF
TRBJ1-6 TRBV6-5 CASSYLGIENSPLHF
TRBJ2-5 TRBV6-5 CASSSSGAETQYF
TRBJ2-3 TRBV12-5 CAPDRSRTDTQYF
TRBJ2-3 TRBV30 CACGTSGRYLTDTQYF
TRBJ2-3 TRBV6-1 CASSETDATDTQYF
TRBJ2-3 TRBV10-1 CASGDRRTDTQYF
TRBJ1-2 TRBV30 CAWRAGEGYGYTF
TRBJ2-3 TRBV7-9 CASSKGQGEADTQYF
TRBJ2-2 TRBV18 CASSRLLGDPSNTGELFF
TRBJ2-7 TRBV19 CASGIGTTLLGQYF
TRBJ2-3 TRBV13 CASSLGLSGATSTDTQYF
TRBJ2-3 TRBV11-3 CASSLDGTALSTDTQYF
TRBJ2-1 TRBV15 CATSREAGSYNEQFF
TRBJ2-1 TRBV6-5 CASRKHSGADNEQFF
TRBJ2-2 TRBV10-3 CAISESGAGGPNTGELFF
TRBJ2-1 TRBV3-1/TRBV3-2 CASSQAPSPGPRNEQFF
TRBJ2-5 TRBV7-2 CASKSRGQETQYF
TRBJ1-6 TRBV28 CASSSGQGSGSPLHF
TRBJ1-2 TRBV10-3 CAISESGGGSRLYGYTF
TRBJ2-7 TRBV9 CASSVDPRGSYEQYF
TRBJ2-2 TRBV18 CASSPVPANTGELFF
TRBJ2-7 TRBV5-1 CASSLSRAYEQYF
TRBJ1-2 TRBV19 CATAYLTGNYGYTF
TRBJ2-2 TRBV12-2 CASRLARGELFF
TRBJ2-5 TRBV14 CASSQEGTGWAETQYF
TRBJ2-7 TRBV7-9 CASSRSRGAGGHEQYF
TRBJ2-1 TRBV15 CATSSRAAGVLSEQFF
TRBJ2-7 TRBV28 CASSLPTSGSKTYEQYF
TRBJ1-1 TRBV19 CASSAGTGNTEAFF
TRBJ1-5 TRBV7-8 CASSSGRVSNQPQHF
TRBJ2-1 TRBV28 CASISLAASYNEQFF
TRBJ2-2 TRBV7-8 CASRSTGPNTGELFF
TRBJ1-4 TRBV27 CASRRAGTEKLFF
TRBJ2-1 TRBV19 CASTSTWTSGERGVQFF
TRBJ1-1 TRBV5-1 CASSFGGRNTEAFF
TRBJ2-2 TRBV5-1 CASSLLSSGKNTGELFF
TRBJ1-3 TRBV7-2 CASSLTPGQGYGNTIYF
TRBJ2-7 TRBV27 CASSPGTSGSGEQYF
TRBJ1-5 TRBV19 CATRQGGQPQHF